This T cell receptor (beta chain) was identified during a study of blood T cell repertoires in COVID-19. Study-level information: Both acute and convalescent COVID-19 samples were obtained from the United States, Italy and Spain. From T cells, B-cell-depleted T cells, or PBMCs came the material, which was cDNA or gDNA.

Here immunoSEQ multiplex PCR was the method, and the copy in TCRdb shows in-frame clones only, minus some. This sample yields 80,000 to 95,000 clones, of which approximately 85% are seen a single time; about an eighth belongs to the top ten. This clone was found a few times. Germline-derived CDR1 and CDR2 are LGHNA and YSLEER. The CDR3 sequence is 16 residues long. The ends lost 4 bases at V and 0 bases at J; junction bases unmatched: 3. The TCR comes from a human donor in a cohort sampled during active COVID-19. This chain links TRBV4-3 with TRBJ1-4, with 9 bases aligning to TRBD1. The sample was peripheral blood. In nucleotides, the CDR3 is TGCGCCAGCAGCCCGACAGGGGGTTCAACTAATGAAAAACTGTTTTTT. Translation: CASSPTGGSTNEKLFF.